This TCR beta chain was captured by sequencing in a study of blood T cells in healthy people across ages. Primed by a sample-barcoded 5' primer and a J-beta primer mix, a second PCR proceeded for 7 to 11 cycles. Using its own MiXCR run on the 5' RACE reads, TCRdb lists one record per CDR3 protein. Here the sample spans approximately 690,000 distinct CDR3 sequences, approximately 40% being singletons. CDR3 length: 17 residues. Germline V lookup: CDR1 DFQATT, CDR2 SNEGSKA (reference sequence). V was shortened by 0 bases and J by 0 bases, with 15 bases between the two germline ends. Concerning this clonotype: The target antigen is unknown.

Whole-study findings and limits: Among T cells, TCR beta diversity per million cells dropped roughly linearly as age rose. The study found more naive CD4+ cells and higher diversity in long-lived than aged donors. Not knowing donor CMV status may have confounded expanded clonotype changes.

This clonotype was sampled from an elderly man in good health. Sequenced material: blood. J is TRBJ2-1 and V is TRBV20-1; D is ambiguous. The CDR3, as DNA: TGCAGTGCTAGAGATTGGATTCCGGCGGCCTCCTACAATGAGCAGTTCTTC. Protein sequence: CSARDWIPAASYNEQFF.